This is a list of T cell receptor beta chains from one sample in a study of a mutant IDH1 vaccine in newly diagnosed glioma. Their antigens remain unidentified. Measured with immunoSEQ multiplex PCR; TCRdb has only the in-frame clones, and not every one. The sample holds some 60,000 clones, 85% to 90% seen once. The sequencing here drew on PBMCs, taken from a glioma patient whose treatment included an IDH1 peptide vaccine. The source is a man aged 35-49 years with glioma. CDR3s include the opening cysteine and the closing phenylalanine or tryptophan. Fields, in order: V gene, D gene, clone size, J gene, CDR3 DNA, CDR3 protein. The D gene is left open where the match is weak. Rows may omit the clone size; those that give it use once, few, many or a size class.

>TRBV5-1|-|-|TRBJ2-7
TGCGCCAGCAGCTTGGGAGACAGCTCCTACGAGCAGTACTTC
CASSLGDSSYEQYF
>TRBV5-1|TRBD2|-|TRBJ2-2
TGCGCCAGCAGCCCAGGACTCGGGACTAGCGGCACCGGGGAGCTGTTTTTT
CASSPGLGTSGTGELFF
>TRBV4-2|TRBD2|-|TRBJ2-1
TGTGCCAGCAGCCCGGAACTAGCGGGAGTCTACAATGAGCAGTTCTTC
CASSPELAGVYNEQFF
>TRBV6-5|-|-|TRBJ2-7
TGTGCCAGCAGTTACTCGTGGAGATCCGAGCAGTACTTC
CASSYSWRSEQYF
>TRBV6-1|-|few|TRBJ1-1
TGTGCCAGCAGTGAGCATGGGACTGAAGCTTTCTTT
CASSEHGTEAFF
>TRBV10-3|TRBD2|-|TRBJ2-7
TGTGCCATTAGCGGGAGCTCCTACGAGCAGTACTTC
CAISGSSYEQYF
>TRBV6-6|TRBD1|once|TRBJ2-2
TGTGCCAGCAGTAGGGACAGGGGCACCGGGGAGCTGTTTTTT
CASSRDRGTGELFF
>TRBV2|-|once|TRBJ1-3
TGTGCCAGCAGGTTGGAAGGGAGCTCTGGAAACACCATATATTTT
CASRLEGSSGNTIYF
>TRBV10-1|-|-|TRBJ2-6
TGCGCCAGCAGTGTCCTGGTGGGGGCTGGGGCCAACGTCCTGACTTTC
CASSVLVGAGANVLTF
>TRBV9|TRBD2|once|TRBJ2-1
TGTGCCAGCAGCGTAGTTCCTAGCGGGCCTAGCGACAATGAGCAGTTCTTC
CASSVVPSGPSDNEQFF
>TRBV10-3|-|-|TRBJ2-3
TGTGCCAGTTCTAGCAGACCGCGAGATACGCAGTATTTT
CASSSRPRDTQYF
>TRBV2|-|once|TRBJ2-3
TGTGCCAGCAGTGAGGGCAGCACAGATACGCAGTATTTT
CASSEGSTDTQYF
>TRBV2|-|few|TRBJ2-3
TGTGCCGGGGGGGCGGGAGCAGATACGCAGTATTTT
CAGGAGADTQYF
>TRBV5-8|-|-|TRBJ2-2
TGTGCCAGCAGAACCTACGGAAGGGGGGCCACCGGGGAGCTGTTTTTT
CASRTYGRGATGELFF
>TRBV9|TRBD2|-|TRBJ2-3
TGTGCCAGCAGCGTTCTAGCGGGAGCGCCCTGGGGCACAGATACGCAGTATTTT
CASSVLAGAPWGTDTQYF
>TRBV11-3|-|-|TRBJ2-5
TGTGCCAGCAGCTTTGGACCGGGAGAGACCCAGTACTTC
CASSFGPGETQYF
>TRBV6-5|-|few|TRBJ2-5
TGTGCCAGCAGTCGGGTCAGGGGGGTTGCAGAGACCCAGTACTTC
CASSRVRGVAETQYF
>TRBV5-1|-|-|TRBJ2-7
TGCGCCAGCAGCTTCCGGGGCCAATCTACCGAGCAGTACTTC
CASSFRGQSTEQYF